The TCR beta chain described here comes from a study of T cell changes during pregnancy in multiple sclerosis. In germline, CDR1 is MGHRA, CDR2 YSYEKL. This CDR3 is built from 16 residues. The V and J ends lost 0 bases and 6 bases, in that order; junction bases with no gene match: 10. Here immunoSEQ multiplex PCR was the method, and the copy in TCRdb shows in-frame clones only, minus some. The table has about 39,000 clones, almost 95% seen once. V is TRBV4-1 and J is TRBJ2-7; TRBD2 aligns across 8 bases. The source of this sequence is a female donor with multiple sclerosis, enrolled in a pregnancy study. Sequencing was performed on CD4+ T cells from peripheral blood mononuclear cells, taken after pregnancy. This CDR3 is CASSQDPAGARVEQYF. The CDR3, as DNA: TGCGCCAGCAGCCAAGATCCAGCGGGGGCCAGGGTCGAGCAGTACTTC.